This TCR beta chain was captured in a study of shared clonotypes between healthy human individuals. Points from the study as a whole: Estimated richness was generally greater in naive than memory subsets. Rarefaction exposed incomplete sorted-subset sequencing despite large depth. It was the non-shared clonotypes that had lower generation probabilities than clonotypes shared by all four donors.

Germline V gene sequence: CDR1 SQVTM, CDR2 ANQGSEA. With 4 bases removed from V and 0 bases from J, the gap between germline ends came to 10 bases. The CDR3 has 13 residues. About this clone itself: Antigen: not known.

CD8 cells classed as naive were CD45RO-negative and positively selected for CCR7, excluding terminally differentiated effector memory CD45RA+ cells. Here immunoSEQ multiplex PCR was the method, and the copy in TCRdb shows in-frame clones only, minus some. The data show about 870,000 clones, with 85% to 95% seen just once and nearly 25% held by the top ten. The clonotype originates from a young man in good health. The sequencing input was naive CD8+ T cells sorted from blood. The rearrangement joins TRBV29-1 to TRBJ2-7; D possibly matches TRBD1 or TRBD2 (5 bases each). Here the CDR3 reads CSVGGDSSYEQYF. The CDR3, as DNA: TGCAGCGTTGGAGGGGATAGCTCCTACGAGCAGTACTTC.